This entry concerns a single TCR beta chain. No antigen is known for it. The repertoire was sequenced with immunoSEQ multiplex PCR; TCRdb's copy has only in-frame clones and lacks some. The sample includes more than 65,000 clones, about 85% of them seen just once. The CDR3 covers 15 residues. Trimming removed 5 bases from V and 2 bases from J; junction bases left unmatched: 6. In germline, CDR1 is MNHEY, CDR2 SMNVEV (reference sequence). This specimen belongs to a study of early stage breast cancer tumors. Across the whole study: ER+/PR+/HER2- status applied to about 80% of the 16 invasive breast tumors. Each sample averaged approximately 9.8-fold read coverage.

Study conclusions and caveats: Comparing each tissue with blood distinguished tumor from normal in 14 of 16 patients. Compared with adjacent normal breast, tumors showed roughly 2.5-fold denser, more clonal T cells.

Sequencing was performed on blood. The gene calls are TRBV27 and TRBJ1-3; the match to TRBD1 covers 7 bases. The receptor was derived from a person aged 35 to 50 with breast cancer. In DNA form, the CDR3 reads TGTGCCAGCAGTCAAACAGGGGACCCTGGAAACACCATATATTTT. Its translation is CASSQTGDPGNTIYF.